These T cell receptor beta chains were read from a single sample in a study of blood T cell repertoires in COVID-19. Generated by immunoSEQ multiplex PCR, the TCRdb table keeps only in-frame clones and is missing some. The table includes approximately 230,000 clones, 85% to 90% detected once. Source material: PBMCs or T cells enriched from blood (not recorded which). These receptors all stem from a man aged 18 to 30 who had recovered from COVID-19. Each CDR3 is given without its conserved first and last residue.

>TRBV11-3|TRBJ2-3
ASSLEGFGTGRGRTDTQY
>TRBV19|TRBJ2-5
ASSIDLRQPEETQY
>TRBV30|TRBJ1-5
AWSGHLDQPQH
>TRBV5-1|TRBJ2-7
ASSPRQGSSYEQY
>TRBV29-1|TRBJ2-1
SVAGGGREQF
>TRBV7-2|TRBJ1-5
ASSLDGRDNPQH
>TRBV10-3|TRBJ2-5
AISDWTAEETQY
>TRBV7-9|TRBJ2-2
ASSSGGGRGTGELF
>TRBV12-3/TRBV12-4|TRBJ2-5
ASRTTGVKTQY
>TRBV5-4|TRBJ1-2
ASSPGTPGRYT
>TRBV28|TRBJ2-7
ASTSRDNAY
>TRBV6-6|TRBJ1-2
ASSRDRGPRDYGYT
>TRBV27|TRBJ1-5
ASRSRGTENQPQH
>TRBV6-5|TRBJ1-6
ASSSRQGSPLH
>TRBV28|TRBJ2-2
ASSLLKGYTGELF
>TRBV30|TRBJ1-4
AWNPGTGNEKLF
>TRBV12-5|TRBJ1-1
ASGLGTTNTEAF
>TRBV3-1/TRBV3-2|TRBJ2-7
ASSDPTSGSYEQY
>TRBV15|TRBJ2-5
ATSREVLAALH
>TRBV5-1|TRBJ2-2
ASSFGNTGELF
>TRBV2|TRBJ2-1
ASLTSGVNEQF
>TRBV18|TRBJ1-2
ASSPGTADYGYT
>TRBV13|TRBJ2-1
ASSPPFGGGSNSYNEQF
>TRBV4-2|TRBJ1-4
ASSQDWRQGDEKLF
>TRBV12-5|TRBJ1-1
ASGLDEGVGTEAF